The clone carrying this TCR beta chain was seen a handful of times. The data belong to a study of blood T cell repertoires in COVID-19. Study context: PBMCs, B-cell-depleted T cells, or T cells were the source of the cDNA or gDNA that made up the material.

With 2 bases removed from V and 0 bases from J, the gap between germline ends came to 7 bases. The CDR3 extends over 14 amino acids. Germline V gene data show CDR1 as SGHTA and CDR2 as FQGTGA. Under the authors' procedure: Nucleated cell number was recorded as an estimate derived from reference gene primer amplification. Clones were sequenced by immunoSEQ multiplex PCR, and TCRdb holds only the in-frame ones, with some missing. V and J calls and clone size are as listed in that table; D and trimming were resolved from the DNA. The sample contains 35,000 to 50,000 clones, 65% to 85% of which appear only once.

The source is a man between 60 and 75 years old in a cohort sampled during active COVID-19. The V and J genes are TRBV7-3 and TRBJ1-1; D unresolved. The sequenced sample consisted of peripheral blood. Here the CDR3 DNA reads TGTGCCAGCAGCTTAGGAGGATTGAACACTGAAGCTTTCTTT. It codes for CASSLGGLNTEAFF.